Reported below is one T cell receptor beta chain. Its antigen is not identified. V lost 4 bases and J lost 8; bases outside the gene matches: 2. CDR3 length: 13 amino acids. Per germline, CDR1 LNHNV and CDR2 YYDKDF (reference sequence). The data stem from a study of cytomegalovirus exposure and HLA in healthy donors. Study outcomes and limitations: Apparent HLA restriction characterized most CMV-associated TCR beta chains in a later analysis.

PCR was performed using 60 Vbeta and 13 Jbeta primers. Libraries were prepared by immunoSEQ multiplex PCR; TCRdb keeps only in-frame clonotypes and omits some of them. The table has roughly 100,000 clones, roughly 80% seen once. The sequence derives from a young man in good health and CMV-seropositive. This chain uses TRBV15 with TRBJ2-3; TRBD2 matches 11 bases. The sample taken for sequencing was PBMCs. The CDR3 DNA reads TGTGCCACCAGCACGGGGACTAGCGGTACGCAGTATTTT. Its protein product is CATSTGTSGTQYF.